Each of the 10 T cell receptor beta chains below was sequenced from the same sample in a study of T cells in Graves' hyperthyroidism and ophthalmopathy (dated by TCRdb to about 2019). The method was multiplex PCR. Sequencing instrument: Illumina HiSeq 2000. The TCR beta CDR3 regions were amplified from the RNA transcripts. The TCR CDR3 was subjected to a first round of RT-PCR using the HTBI primer set and the Qiagen OneStep RT-PCR kit. Clones were called with MiXCR by TCRdb after fastp trimmed the public reads at Q25, and only in-frame beta chains were retained. Here each entry gathers all rows of one CDR3 protein and keeps the most common genes and DNA. A total of around 420,000 distinct CDR3 sequences appear in this sample, around 14% of them only once. The ten largest clonotypes hold 7.5% to 9% of the sample. Sequenced material: blood. The receptors were sampled from a young woman with Graves' hyperthyroidism.

This clonotype was counted many times. The chain carries TRBV29-1 and TRBJ2-1; D call uncertain. The CDR3 is made up of 12 amino acids. Germline values: CDR1 SQVTM, CDR2 ANQGSEA. V lost 3 bases and J lost 7, with 10 bases in between. CDR3 bases: TGCAGCGTTGAGAAGGGTTGGAATGAGCAGTTCTTC. This codes for CSVEKGWNEQFF.

The chain has TRBV2 and TRBJ2-4, with 8 bases lining up with TRBD2. Trimming cost V 4 bases and J 4 bases; bases outside gene matches: 6. The CDR3 sequence is 15 residues long. CDR1 is SNHLY and CDR2 is FYNNEI in the germline V gene. The chain's CDR3 is CASSGGGGPKNIQYF. CDR3 nucleotide sequence: TGTGCCAGCAGTGGGGGCGGGGGGCCTAAAAACATTCAGTACTTC.

This clonotype occurred many times. V and J are TRBV24-1 and TRBJ2-1, with 12 bases identical to TRBD2. There are 17 residues in the CDR3. Germline V gene data show CDR1 as KGHDR and CDR2 as SFDVKD. V gave up 1 base and J gave up 10 bases; unmatched junction bases: 10. The CDR3 loop is CATSDLTTSGRMGEQFF. Written as DNA, the CDR3 is TGTGCCACCAGTGATTTAACGACTAGCGGGAGAATGGGGGAGCAGTTCTTC.

This clonotype has at least ten counts. This chain uses TRBV28 with TRBJ1-2; 11 bases map to TRBD1. CDR1 and CDR2 (germline): MDHEN, SYDVKM. The CDR3 is 14 amino acids. V shed 5 bases and J 6 bases; nucleotides not matched to a gene: 5. CDR3 protein: CASSNGQGADGYTF. CDR3 coding DNA: TGTGCCAGCAGTAACGGACAGGGGGCTGATGGCTACACCTTC.

This clonotype was counted a few times. The J gene is TRBJ2-4, the V gene TRBV4-1, with D uncertain. The CDR3 has 14 residues. The germline V gene has CDR1 MGHRA and CDR2 YSYEKL. With 5 bases removed from V and 2 bases from J, the gap between germline ends came to 10 bases. CDR3 in amino acids: CASSMVAPKNIQYF. The CDR3, as DNA: TGCGCCAGCAGCATGGTGGCCCCCAAAAACATTCAGTACTTC.

This clonotype was counted many times. The chain is built from TRBV4-1 and TRBJ2-2, with unresolved D. Germline lookup yields CDR1 MGHRA and CDR2 YSYEKL. The CDR3 extends over 16 amino acids. V lost 4 bases, J lost 7 bases, and 19 bases lay in between. The CDR3 loop is CASSPFAEPWDGELFF. The CDR3 nucleotides read TGCGCCAGCAGCCCATTCGCCGAGCCCTGGGACGGGGAGCTGTTTTTT.

The gene calls are TRBV12-3 or TRBV12-4 and TRBJ2-1, with TRBD2 identical over 7 bases. This CDR3 is 15 amino acids long. The V gene end was trimmed by 6 bases and the J gene end by 4 bases; junction bases not matched to a gene: 9. CDR3 coding DNA: TGTGCCAGCAGGGCCGGGCCTAGCGGATACAATGAGCAGTTCTTC. Its protein product is CASRAGPSGYNEQFF.

In its sample, this clonotype was seen a few times. V is TRBV18 and J is TRBJ1-1; maybe TRBD1 (5 bases). Per germline, CDR1 KGHSH and CDR2 LQKENI. The CDR3 totals 13 residues. The V end was cut by 6 bases, the J end by 4 bases, with 12 bases between. The CDR3 region is CASSTGESTEAFF. The CDR3 coding sequence is TGTGCCAGCTCGACGGGGGAGTCCACTGAAGCTTTCTTT.

This clonotype has a count of ten or more. The chain links TRBV29-1 to TRBJ2-7, with 7 bases lining up with TRBD2. CDR1 is SQVTM, CDR2 ANQGSEA, per germline. This CDR3 is 11 amino acids long. CDR3 sequence: CSLGGTYEQYF. CDR3 sequence (DNA): TGCAGTCTCGGGGGGACCTACGAGCAGTACTTC.

This clonotype turned up a few times. V gene TRBV29-1 combines with J gene TRBJ2-1; D unclear. The CDR3 consists of 14 residues. V gave up 0 bases and J gave up 1 base, with 7 bases separating them. Germline CDR1 SQVTM, CDR2 ANQGSEA. CDR3 DNA: TGCAGCGTTGAAGAGGGGTTGTCCTACAATGAGCAGTTCTTC. It yields the protein CSVEEGLSYNEQFF.